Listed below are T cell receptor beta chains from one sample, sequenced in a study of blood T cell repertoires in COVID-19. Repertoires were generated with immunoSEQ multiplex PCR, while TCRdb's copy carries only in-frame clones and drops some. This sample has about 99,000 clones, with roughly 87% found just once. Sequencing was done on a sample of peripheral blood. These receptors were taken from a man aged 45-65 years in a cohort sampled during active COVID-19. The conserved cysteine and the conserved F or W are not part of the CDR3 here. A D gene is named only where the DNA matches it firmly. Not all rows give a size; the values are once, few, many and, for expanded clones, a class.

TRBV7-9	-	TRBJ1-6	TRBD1	ASSRGQGVSPLH
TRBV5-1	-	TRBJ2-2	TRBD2	ASSKSGGITGELF
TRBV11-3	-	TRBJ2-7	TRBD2	ASSKGLAWGNEQY
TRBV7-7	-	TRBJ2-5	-	ASSSGGTLPETQY
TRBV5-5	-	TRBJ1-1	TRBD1	ASSSGGETSEAF
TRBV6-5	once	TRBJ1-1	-	ASSPTRGNTEAF
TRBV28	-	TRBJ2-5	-	ASSLSPSQETQY
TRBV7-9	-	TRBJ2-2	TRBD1	ASSIRDRQNTGELF
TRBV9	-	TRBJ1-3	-	ASSVVESPSGNTIY
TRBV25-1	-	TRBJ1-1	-	ASSAGQGKAF
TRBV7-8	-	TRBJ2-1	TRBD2	ASSKTPWGSGGRNSYNEQF
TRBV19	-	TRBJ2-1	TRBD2	ASSILALAGFGEQF
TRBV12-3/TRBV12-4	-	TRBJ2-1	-	ASSGQGTNEQF
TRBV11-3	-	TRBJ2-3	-	ASSLSNTNTDTQY
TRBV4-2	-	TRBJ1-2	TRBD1	ASSQATGTGGDYGYT
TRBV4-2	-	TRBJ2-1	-	ASSQRGGTFYNEQF
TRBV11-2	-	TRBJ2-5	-	ASSPDTGWVETQY
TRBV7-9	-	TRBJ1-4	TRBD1	ASSHRTGLYEKLF
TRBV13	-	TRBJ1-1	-	ASSRLGNTEAF
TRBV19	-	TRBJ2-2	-	ASTPTGRSGELF
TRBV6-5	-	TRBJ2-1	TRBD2	ASSSQRGSYNEQF
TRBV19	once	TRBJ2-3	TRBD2	ASSGGEGRSTDTQY
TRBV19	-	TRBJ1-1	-	ASSMRTKTNTEAF
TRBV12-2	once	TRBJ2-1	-	ASRVPKDRGEGGEQF
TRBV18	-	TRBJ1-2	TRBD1	ASSLPGQEGGYT
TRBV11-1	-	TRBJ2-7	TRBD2	ASSPHAASGGVQY
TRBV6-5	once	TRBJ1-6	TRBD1	ASRRDRGSPLH
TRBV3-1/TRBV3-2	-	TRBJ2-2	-	ASSQEGAGTGELF